The TCR beta chain described here comes from a study of CD8+CD57+ T cells in acquired aplastic anemia. The overall study: CD4+ and CD8+ cells, once sorted, gave DNA averaging roughly 3.2 ug. Average CD4+ read depth in healthy donors was approximately 11 million reads.

V trimming: 0 bases; J trimming: 4 bases; junction bases outside the gene matches: 7. The germline gives CDR1 LNHNV, CDR2 YYDKDF (reference sequence). This CDR3 is 16 amino acids long. Genomic DNA was employed as the template in profiling TCR beta VDJ and CDR3. Using its own MiXCR run on the reads, TCRdb lists one record per CDR3 protein. The table lists tens of thousands of distinct CDR3 sequences, around 42% of them singletons, with about 68% in the top ten. The chain is built from TRBV15 and TRBJ2-3, with TRBD1 matching 7 bases. The sequence came from a human donor in good health, serving as a control. Sequencing was carried out using sorted CD4+, CD8+, or CD8+CD57+ T cells (not recorded which) from PBMCs. The CDR3 spells CATSRDQGQRPDTQYF. The CDR3 DNA is TGTGCCACCAGCAGAGATCAGGGACAGCGACCAGATACGCAGTATTTT.